One sample yielded the 6 T cell receptor beta chains listed below, sequenced in a study of CD8+ T cells in alopecia areata. Isolated RNA was reverse transcribed into cDNA used as the sequencing template. Sequencing used immunoSEQ multiplex PCR; TCRdb keeps in-frame clones, though not all of them. The data show 110,000 to 150,000 clones, with approximately 49% seen just once and 0.85% to 1% held by the top ten. The sample consisted of CD4+ T cells sorted from blood, taken at week 0. These receptor sequences come from a human donor with alopecia areata.

J is TRBJ1-5 and V is TRBV30, with TRBD1 matching 7 bases. The CDR3 is 13 amino acids. Germline CDR1 is GTSNPN and CDR2 is SVGIG (reference sequence). The CDR3 sequence is CALEGDRNQPQHF. CDR3 in DNA: TGTGCTTTGGAAGGGGACAGAAATCAGCCCCAGCATTTT.

The table lists this clone with a few counts. The chain recombines TRBV4-2 with TRBJ1-2; a weak D match, TRBD1 (6 bases). V was shortened by 4 bases and J by 0 bases, with 12 bases between the two germline ends. The germline gives CDR1 LGHNA, CDR2 YNFKEQ. The CDR3 extends over 15 amino acids. CDR3 region: CASSLGQQTNYGYTF. CDR3 in DNA: TGTGCCAGCAGCCTTGGACAGCAAACTAACTATGGCTACACCTTC.

V usage is TRBV9 and J usage is TRBJ2-1; 7 bases are shared with TRBD1. Germline V gene sequence: CDR1 SGDLS, CDR2 YYNGEE. V was clipped by 0 bases and J by 10 bases; unmatched bases: 10. The CDR3 totals 15 residues. This CDR3 reads CASSVVGTGEGEQFF. CDR3 DNA: TGTGCCAGCAGCGTAGTTGGAACAGGGGAAGGCGAGCAGTTCTTC.

This chain connects TRBV9 to TRBJ2-3; 8 bases match TRBD1. This CDR3 has 15 residues. The germline V gene has CDR1 SGDLS and CDR2 YYNGEE. Trimming at V came to 4 bases and at J to 3 bases, leaving 7 bases not matched to a gene. The CDR3: CASSPGQGQTDTQYF. In nucleotides, the CDR3 is TGTGCCAGCAGCCCTGGACAGGGTCAAACAGATACGCAGTATTTT.

This rearrangement joins TRBV4-2 to TRBJ2-5, with 10 bases lining up with TRBD2. The CDR3 runs 15 residues. Germline CDR1 and CDR2: LGHNA and YNFKEQ. The V gene end was trimmed by 3 bases and the J gene end by 5 bases; junction bases not matched to a gene: 6. CDR3 sequence (DNA): TGTGCCAGCAGCCAGTCCAGCGGGAGGGATGAGACCCAGTACTTC. Translated: CASSQSSGRDETQYF.

Concerning this clone itself: The junction shows a germline mismatch at one end, possibly a read error. The DNA of the CDR3 is TGTGCCAGCAGCTTAGGCCGGGGCTCCCACGAGCAGTACTTC. As protein: CASSLGRGSHEQYF. This chain connects TRBV13 to TRBJ2-7; D may be TRBD1 or TRBD2 (5 bases each). The CDR3 covers 14 residues. The V gene's germline CDR1 is PRHDT and CDR2 FYEKMQ (reference sequence).